This record concerns one T cell receptor (beta chain) sequence. Using immunoSEQ multiplex PCR, the repertoire was profiled, and TCRdb retains in-frame clones only, with some absent. This sample has about 220,000 clones, with 70% to 90% found just once. This sample stems from a study of blood T cell repertoires in COVID-19. In the study overall: Both acute and convalescent COVID-19 samples were obtained from the United States, Italy and Spain.

The V gene end was trimmed by 4 bases and the J gene end by 2 bases; junction bases not matched to a gene: 10. CDR1 MNHEY and CDR2 SMNVEV come from the germline V gene (reference sequence). The CDR3 has 19 amino acids. Sequenced sample: peripheral blood. This TCR came from a human donor in a cohort sampled during active COVID-19. V gene TRBV27 combines with J gene TRBJ2-5; the match to TRBD2 covers 16 bases. The CDR3 spells CASSSFLPGLAGGQETQYF. CDR3 bases: TGTGCCAGCAGTTCTTTCCTCCCGGGACTAGCGGGAGGGCAAGAGACCCAGTACTTC.